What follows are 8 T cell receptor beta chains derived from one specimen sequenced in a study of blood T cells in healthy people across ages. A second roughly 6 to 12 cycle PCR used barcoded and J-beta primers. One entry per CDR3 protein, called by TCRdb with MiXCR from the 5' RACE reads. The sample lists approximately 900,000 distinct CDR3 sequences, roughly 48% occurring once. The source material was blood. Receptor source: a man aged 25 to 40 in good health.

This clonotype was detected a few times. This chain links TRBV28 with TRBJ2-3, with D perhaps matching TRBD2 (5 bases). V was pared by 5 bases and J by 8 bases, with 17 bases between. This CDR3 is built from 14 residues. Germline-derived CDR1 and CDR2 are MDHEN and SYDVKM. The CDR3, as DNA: TGTGCCAGCAGTCCCCAGAGGGCCGGCGGTACGCAGTATTTT. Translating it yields CASSPQRAGGTQYF.

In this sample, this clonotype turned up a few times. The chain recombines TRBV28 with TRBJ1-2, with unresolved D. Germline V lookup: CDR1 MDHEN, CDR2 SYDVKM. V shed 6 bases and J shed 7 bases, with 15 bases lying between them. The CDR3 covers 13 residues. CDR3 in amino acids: CASREGSWVGYTF. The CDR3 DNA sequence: TGTGCCAGCAGGGAGGGCAGCTGGGTTGGCTACACCTTC.

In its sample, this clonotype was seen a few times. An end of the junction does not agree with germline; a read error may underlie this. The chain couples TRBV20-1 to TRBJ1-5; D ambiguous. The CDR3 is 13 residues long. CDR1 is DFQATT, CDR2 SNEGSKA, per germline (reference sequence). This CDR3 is CSARVPSTQPQHF. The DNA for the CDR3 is TGCAGTGCTAGAGTTCCGAGCACTCAGCCCCAGCATTTT.

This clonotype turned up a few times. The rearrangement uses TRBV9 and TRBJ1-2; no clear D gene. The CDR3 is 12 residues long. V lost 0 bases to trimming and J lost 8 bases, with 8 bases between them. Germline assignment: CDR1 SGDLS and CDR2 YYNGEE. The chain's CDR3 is CASSVELGGYTF. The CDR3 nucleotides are TGTGCCAGCAGCGTAGAACTGGGCGGCTACACCTTC.

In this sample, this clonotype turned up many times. CDR3 amino acids: CASSNTGRSTDTQYF. In nucleotides, the CDR3 is TGTGCCAGCAGCAATACAGGGAGGTCAACAGATACGCAGTATTTT. V usage is TRBV3-1 and J usage is TRBJ2-3; D might be TRBD1 or TRBD2, each matching 6 bases. Germline assignment: CDR1 LGHDT and CDR2 YNNKEL (reference sequence). This CDR3 contains 15 residues. V shed 5 bases and J shed 3 bases, with 15 bases lying between them.

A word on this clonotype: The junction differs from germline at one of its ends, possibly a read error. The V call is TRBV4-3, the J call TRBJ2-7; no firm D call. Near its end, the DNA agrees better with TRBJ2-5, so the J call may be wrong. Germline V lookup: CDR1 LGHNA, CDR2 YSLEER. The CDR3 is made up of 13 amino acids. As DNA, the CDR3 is TGCACCAGCAGCCATCGATTGGGGGAGACCCAGTACTTC. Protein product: CTSSHRLGETQYF.

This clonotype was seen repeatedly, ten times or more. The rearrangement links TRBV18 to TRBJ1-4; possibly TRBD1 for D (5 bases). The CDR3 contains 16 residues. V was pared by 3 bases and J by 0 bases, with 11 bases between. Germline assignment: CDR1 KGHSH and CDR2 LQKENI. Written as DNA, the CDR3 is TGTGCCAGCTCACCGACGTCGGGGGCAACTAATGAAAAACTGTTTTTT. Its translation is CASSPTSGATNEKLFF.

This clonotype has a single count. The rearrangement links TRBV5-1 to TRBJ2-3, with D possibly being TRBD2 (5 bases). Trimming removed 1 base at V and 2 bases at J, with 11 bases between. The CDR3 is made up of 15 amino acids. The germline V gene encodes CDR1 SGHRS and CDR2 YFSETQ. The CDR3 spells CASSLMVEVTDTQYF. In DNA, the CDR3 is TGCGCCAGCAGCTTGATGGTGGAGGTCACAGATACGCAGTATTTT.